Listed here are 11 T cell receptor beta chains from one sample, sequenced in a study of blood T cell repertoires in COVID-19. TCRdb keeps only in-frame clones here, not all; method: immunoSEQ multiplex PCR. There are roughly 38,000 clones in the sample; around four fifths occur only once, and 4.8% lies in the top ten. Sequencing was performed on peripheral blood. These receptors all stem from a man aged 45-65 years with active COVID-19.

This clone has more than one count but fewer than ten. The genes are TRBV3-1 (or the pseudogene TRBV3-2) and TRBJ1-4, with 8 bases that match TRBD1. V was pared by 5 bases and J by 3 bases, with 5 bases of the junction left unmatched. The CDR3 covers 15 residues. Germline V gene data show CDR1 as LGHDT and CDR2 as YNNKEL (reference sequence). The CDR3 is CASSTGTGSNEKLFF. CDR3 nucleotide sequence: TGTGCCAGCAGCACCGGGACAGGATCTAATGAAAAACTGTTTTTT.

This clone was recorded a few times. The CDR3: CASTPGNEQYF. DNA for the CDR3: TGCGCCAGCACCCCGGGGAATGAGCAGTACTTC. The chain combines TRBV10-2 with TRBJ2-7, with a weak D call TRBD2 (5 bases). Trimming took off 7 bases at V and 7 bases at J, with 11 bases between the two ends. Germline CDR1 and CDR2: WSHSY and SAAADI. The CDR3 contains 11 residues.

V gene TRBV25-1 combines with J gene TRBJ1-6; D unclear. The CDR3 runs 12 residues. Between the trimmed V and J ends, which lost 4 bases and 9 bases, there was a span of 7 bases. The germline CDR1 and CDR2 sequences are MGHDK and SYGVNS. The CDR3 reads CASSVYRSPLHF. Here the CDR3 DNA reads TGTGCCAGCAGTGTCTATCGTTCACCCCTCCACTTT.

The chain uses TRBV11-2 and TRBJ1-5; possible D gene TRBD1, 5 bases. The CDR3 spans 13 residues. The germline V gene encodes CDR1 SGHAT and CDR2 FQNNGV. V lost 5 bases and J 8 bases, leaving 13 bases between the germline ends. The CDR3 region is CASSPGWQEPQHF. The CDR3 DNA reads as TGTGCCAGCAGCCCAGGGTGGCAGGAGCCCCAGCATTTT.

This sequence joins TRBV5-1 and TRBJ1-3; 9 bases are a match to TRBD1. The CDR3 is 15 residues long. The V segment lost 5 bases and the J segment 1 base; nucleotides outside the gene matches: 4. Germline CDR1 and CDR2: SGHRS and YFSETQ. The CDR3 protein is CASSAGTGSGNTIYF. In DNA form, the CDR3 reads TGCGCCAGCAGTGCCGGGACAGGGTCTGGAAACACCATATATTTT.

This chain joins TRBV7-9 and TRBJ1-1; D is undetermined. The CDR3 runs to 12 residues. Germline V gene lookup returns CDR1 SEHNR and CDR2 FQNEAQ (reference sequence). V lost 5 bases and J 1 base, leaving 5 bases between the germline ends. CDR3 DNA sequence: TGTGCCAGCAGCCACAGGAACACTGAAGCTTTCTTT. It codes for CASSHRNTEAFF.

This chain links TRBV28 with TRBJ1-2; 7 bases are a match to TRBD1. The CDR3 spans 13 residues. Germline-derived CDR1 and CDR2 are MDHEN and SYDVKM. J lost 7 bases, V lost 6 bases, and 8 bases had no gene match. The CDR3: CASRQDRPSGYTF. The CDR3 coding sequence is TGTGCCAGCAGGCAGGACAGGCCTTCTGGCTACACCTTC.

This clone was observed once. The gene calls are TRBV6-6 and TRBJ2-4; D possibly corresponds to TRBD2 (7 bases). Trimming took off 2 bases at V and 10 bases at J, with 18 bases between the two ends. Germline V CDR1 and CDR2: MNHNY, SVGAGI (reference sequence). This CDR3 is 15 amino acids long. The CDR3 DNA sequence: TGTGCCAGCAGTTACGAAGGTGGGGGGGCCGGGATTCAGTACTTC. Its translation is CASSYEGGGAGIQYF.

The chain is built from TRBV7-2 and TRBJ2-1; D might be TRBD1 (6 bases). V was trimmed by 4 bases and J by 10 bases, leaving 11 bases between them. The CDR3 has 12 residues. The germline gives CDR1 SGHTA, CDR2 FQGNSA. For the CDR3, the DNA is TGTGCCAGCAGCTCAACCGGGACAGAGCAGTTCTTC. This codes for CASSSTGTEQFF.

The chain has TRBV7-7 and TRBJ2-1; 11 bases fit TRBD2. CDR1 and CDR2 (germline): SSHAT, FNYEAQ (reference sequence). There are 18 residues in the CDR3. V lost 2 bases to trimming and J lost 3 bases; unmatched junction nucleotides: 9. CDR3 region: CASSLLSSGGANYNEQFF. CDR3 sequence (DNA): TGTGCCAGCAGCTTACTGAGTAGCGGGGGGGCCAACTACAATGAGCAGTTCTTC.

This clone appeared once. V usage is TRBV24-1 and J usage is TRBJ2-1, with 7 positions matching TRBD1. V gave up 4 bases and J gave up 3 bases; unmatched junction bases: 2. The CDR3 runs 14 residues. Germline loops: CDR1 KGHDR, CDR2 SFDVKD. CDR3 sequence reads: CATSDRDSYNEQFF. As DNA, the CDR3 is TGTGCCACCAGTGACCGGGACAGCTACAATGAGCAGTTCTTC.